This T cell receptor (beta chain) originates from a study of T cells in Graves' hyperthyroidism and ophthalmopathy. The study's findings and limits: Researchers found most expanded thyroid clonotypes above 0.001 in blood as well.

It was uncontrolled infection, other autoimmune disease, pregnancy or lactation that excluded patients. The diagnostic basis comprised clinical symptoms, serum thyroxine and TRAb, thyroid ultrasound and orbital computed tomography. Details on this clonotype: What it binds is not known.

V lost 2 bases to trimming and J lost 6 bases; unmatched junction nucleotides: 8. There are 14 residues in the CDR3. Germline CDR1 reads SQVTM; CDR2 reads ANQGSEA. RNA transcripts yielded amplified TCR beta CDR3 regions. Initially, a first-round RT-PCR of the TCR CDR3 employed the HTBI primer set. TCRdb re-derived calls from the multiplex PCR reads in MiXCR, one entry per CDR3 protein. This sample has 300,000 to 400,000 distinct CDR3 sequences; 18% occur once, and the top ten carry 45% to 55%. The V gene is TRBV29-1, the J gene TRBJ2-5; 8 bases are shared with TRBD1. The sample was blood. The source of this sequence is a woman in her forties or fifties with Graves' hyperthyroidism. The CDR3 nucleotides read TGCAGCGTTGAACCTCGGACAGGGCGGCAGACCCAGTACTTC. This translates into CSVEPRTGRQTQYF.